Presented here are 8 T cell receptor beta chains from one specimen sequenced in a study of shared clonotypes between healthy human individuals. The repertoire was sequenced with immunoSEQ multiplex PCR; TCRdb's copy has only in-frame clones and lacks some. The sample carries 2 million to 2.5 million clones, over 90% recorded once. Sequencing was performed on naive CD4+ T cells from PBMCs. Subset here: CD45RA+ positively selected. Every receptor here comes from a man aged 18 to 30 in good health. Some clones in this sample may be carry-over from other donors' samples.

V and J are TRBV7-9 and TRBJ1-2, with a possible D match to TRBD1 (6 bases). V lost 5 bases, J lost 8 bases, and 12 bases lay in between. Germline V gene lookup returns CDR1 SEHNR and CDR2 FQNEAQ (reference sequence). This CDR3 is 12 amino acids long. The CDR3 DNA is TGTGCCAGCAGCCACCTGGGGGGCGGCTACACCTTC. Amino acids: CASSHLGGGYTF.

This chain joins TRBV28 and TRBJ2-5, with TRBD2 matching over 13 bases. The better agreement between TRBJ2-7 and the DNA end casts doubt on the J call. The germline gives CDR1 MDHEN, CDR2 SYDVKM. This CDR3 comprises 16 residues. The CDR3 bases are TGTGCCAGCAGTCCTCCGGGACTAGCGGGATACTACGAGCAGTACTTC. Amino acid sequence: CASSPPGLAGYYEQYF.

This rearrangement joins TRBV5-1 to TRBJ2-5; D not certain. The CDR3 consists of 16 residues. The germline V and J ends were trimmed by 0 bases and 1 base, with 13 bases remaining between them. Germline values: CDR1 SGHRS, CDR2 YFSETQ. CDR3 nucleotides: TGCGCCAGCAGCTTGGGACTCTCGATGGGCCAAGAGACCCAGTACTTC. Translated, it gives CASSLGLSMGQETQYF.

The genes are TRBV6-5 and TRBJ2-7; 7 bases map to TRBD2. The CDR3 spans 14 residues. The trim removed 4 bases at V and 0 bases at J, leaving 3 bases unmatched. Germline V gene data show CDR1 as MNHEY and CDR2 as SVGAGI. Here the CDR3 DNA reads TGTGCCAGCAGTTCCGGGAGGAGCTCCTACGAGCAGTACTTC. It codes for CASSSGRSSYEQYF.

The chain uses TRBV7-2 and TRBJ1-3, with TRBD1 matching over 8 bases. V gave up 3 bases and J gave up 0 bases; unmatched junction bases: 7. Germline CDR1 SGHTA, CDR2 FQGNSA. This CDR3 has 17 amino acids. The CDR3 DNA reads TGTGCCAGCAGCTTGGCGGCAGGGGGCTTCTCTGGAAACACCATATATTTT. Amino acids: CASSLAAGGFSGNTIYF.

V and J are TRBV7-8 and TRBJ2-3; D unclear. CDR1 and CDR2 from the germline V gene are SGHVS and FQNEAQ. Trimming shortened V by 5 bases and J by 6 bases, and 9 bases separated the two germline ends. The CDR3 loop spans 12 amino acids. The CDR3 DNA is TGTGCCAGCAGCCGCCTTTGGGATACGCAGTATTTT. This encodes CASSRLWDTQYF.

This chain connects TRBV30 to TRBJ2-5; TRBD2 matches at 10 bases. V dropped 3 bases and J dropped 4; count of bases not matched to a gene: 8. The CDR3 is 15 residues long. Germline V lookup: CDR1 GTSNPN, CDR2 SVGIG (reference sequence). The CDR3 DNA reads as TGTGCCTGGAGCCCCGGGACTAGCGTATCAGAGACCCAGTACTTC. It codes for CAWSPGTSVSETQYF.

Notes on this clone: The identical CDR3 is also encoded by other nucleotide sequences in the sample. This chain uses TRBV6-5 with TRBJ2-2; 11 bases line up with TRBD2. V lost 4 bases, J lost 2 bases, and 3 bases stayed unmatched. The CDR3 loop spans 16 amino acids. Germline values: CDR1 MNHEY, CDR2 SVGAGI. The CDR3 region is CASSSLAGGNTGELFF. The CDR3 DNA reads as TGTGCCAGCAGTTCCCTAGCGGGAGGAAACACCGGGGAGCTGTTTTTT.